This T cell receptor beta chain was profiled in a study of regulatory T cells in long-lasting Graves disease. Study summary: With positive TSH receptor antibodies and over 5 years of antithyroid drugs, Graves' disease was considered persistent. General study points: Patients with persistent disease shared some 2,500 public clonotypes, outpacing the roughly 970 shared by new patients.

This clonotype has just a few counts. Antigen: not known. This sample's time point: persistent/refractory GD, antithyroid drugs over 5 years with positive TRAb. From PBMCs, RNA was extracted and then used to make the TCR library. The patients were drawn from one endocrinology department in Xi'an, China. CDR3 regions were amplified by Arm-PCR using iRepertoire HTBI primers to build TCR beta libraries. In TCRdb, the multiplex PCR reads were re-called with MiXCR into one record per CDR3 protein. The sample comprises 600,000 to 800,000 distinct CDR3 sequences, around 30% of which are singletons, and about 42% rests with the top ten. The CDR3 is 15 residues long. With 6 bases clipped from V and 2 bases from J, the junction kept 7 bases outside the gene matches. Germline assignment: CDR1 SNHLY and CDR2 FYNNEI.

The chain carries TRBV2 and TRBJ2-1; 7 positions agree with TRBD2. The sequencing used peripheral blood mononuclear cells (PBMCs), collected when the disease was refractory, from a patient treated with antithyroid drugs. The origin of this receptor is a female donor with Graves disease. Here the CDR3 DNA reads TGTGCCAGCAGGGGGGGGAGGGACGCCTACAATGAGCAGTTCTTC. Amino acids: CASRGGRDAYNEQFF.